The clone carrying this T cell receptor beta chain was picked up a small number of times. How the authors handled the data: Reference gene primer amplification yielded estimated nucleated cell counts. Assay used: immunoSEQ multiplex PCR; TCRdb lists only in-frame clones, some missing. The V and J calls and clone size are taken from that table; D and trimming were inferred from the DNA. Here the sample spans about 110,000 clones, 70% to 75% being singletons. With V trimmed by 0 bases and J by 5 bases, 5 bases remained unmatched. The germline V gene has CDR1 MGHRA and CDR2 YSYEKL. The CDR3 length is 16 residues. These data belong to a study of blood T cell repertoires in COVID-19. Whole-study context: Researchers got acute and convalescent COVID-19 samples from the United States, Italy and Spain. From T cells, B-cell-depleted T cells, or PBMCs came the material, which was cDNA or gDNA.

The sample comprised peripheral blood. The chain carries TRBV4-1 and TRBJ1-4; 8 bases are a match to TRBD1. The sequence derives from a human donor with acute or convalescent COVID-19. The donor label of this sample is uncertain. The CDR3 sequence is CASSQDLTGENEKLFF. CDR3 DNA: TGCGCCAGCAGCCAAGATCTGACAGGGGAAAATGAAAAACTGTTTTTT.